The sequence of this TCR beta chain was determined in a study of identical twins listed by TCRdb under 2016. About the full investigation: To test whether fetal clonotypes persist, the study used deep sequencing on TCR alpha and beta repertoires from monozygotic twins, unrelated adults of various ages, and cord blood. To rule out contamination, the twin experiments were replicated at different times with different library preparation protocols. The study at large found these results: In monozygotic twins, recombination models systematically underestimated out-of-frame TCR alpha sharing, but the models matched the sharing seen between unrelated individuals. Compared with coincidental sharing between unrelated individuals, an excess of low generation-probability sequences was observed among out-of-frame TCR alpha sequences shared between twins. Because the same donors could not be followed over many years, the conclusions relied on cross-sectional statistical analysis. Fewer insertions were carried by abundant cord blood beta clonotypes; a weaker similar trend was observed in young adult naive repertoires, while no such trend was observed in memory repertoires. Invariant T cells such as MAIT and iNKT could partly confound zero-insertion analyses, though diverse VJ usage argued against this for most clonotypes. In beta out-of-frame sequences, excess twin sharing was weaker, because having fewer shared sequences lowered the signal-to-noise ratio.

Only healthy Caucasian donors were included. The twin cohort comprised three pairs of female monozygotic twins, all aged about 18 to 30 years. Peripheral blood mononuclear cells were the source from which RNA for the TCR libraries was isolated. For CDR1 and CDR2, the germline V gene (reference sequence) lists DFQATT and SNEGSKA. Including cysteine and phenylalanine, the CDR3 has 11 amino acids. The entry retains the CDR3 DNA only, 33 bases that are in frame from base 1. The trim is 0 bases for V and 7 bases for J, with a gap of 4 bases between the germline ends. Comment on this clonotype: No antigen is known for it. No much larger clonotype is one base removed from it; base qualities were not supplied.

The library was made by 5' RACE. The sequencing machine was an Illumina HiSeq 2000. A universal primer binding site was introduced by template switching, and a unique molecular identifier was present in the final cDNA, enabling accurate counting of TCR cDNA molecules. Specific primers in the conserved constant-segment region were used to synthesize first-strand cDNA for the TCR alpha and beta chains. To control for contamination, each cDNA library was double barcoded with a SMART-Mk sample barcode plus Illumina barcodes. TruSeq adapter sequences, together with Illumina sample barcodes, were added in two successive PCR steps. The Illumina HiSeq platform was used with custom primers to sequence TCR alpha and beta cDNA libraries. The paper's processing steps were these. MiGEC processed the raw reads to extract unique molecular identifiers, while MiXCR was used to determine the CDR3 positions. For each individual, recombination models were inferred using an EM algorithm with the repgenHMM and IGoR tools. The tcR package in R was used for shared clonotype analysis, with sharing normalized by the product of cloneset sizes. Out-of-frame nonproductive sequences were analyzed to study raw recombination free of thymic and clonal selection effects. TCRdb reworked the public reads: Q25 trimming with fastp, MiXCR clone assembly, productive beta chains retained. Entries that share a CDR3 protein sequence are merged under the most common genes and DNA. TCRdb assigned the V and J calls; the authors' analysis was not used. This sample lists about 690,000 distinct CDR3 sequences; over 20% were detected once. The top ten hold 4% to 4.5% of the sample.

This same sample was also part of a study on T cells expressing NK-cell markers. As that second study puts it: Eight donors provided sorted CD3+CD56+NKG2C+, CD3+CD56+NKG2C- and CD3+CD56-NKG2C+ T-cell subsets, whose TCR beta-chain repertoires were profiled. Of the eight sequenced donors, seven were found to be HCMV-seropositive and one was found to be HCMV-seronegative. To restrict sorting to alphabetaTCR-expressing T cells, an anti-gammadeltaTCR antibody was added in several experiments. In roughly 6 donors, the dominant CD3+CD56+NKG2C+ clonotypes ranked among the top 10 CD8+ clonotypes, making up roughly 1.0-7.5% of CD8+ T cells. Those dominant clonotypes were again the most abundant among CD3+CD56-NKG2C+ cells in a handful of donors, at about 28.3-60.1%. Whether the expanded NKG2C-expressing T cell clones were specific for HCMV antigens remained unclear. Randomly selected healthy volunteers, three men and five women, were used as the eight sequenced donors. HCMV-specific IgG was detected in serum with a commercial ELISA kit to determine HCMV serostatus. For five or six donors, unsorted PBMC were also used to sequence bulk peripheral blood T-cell repertoires. Reads were demultiplexed and grouped by UMI with MIGEC, and clonotypes were assembled and quantified with MiTCR. To remove erroneous sequences, TCR cDNA sequences were retained only when supported by two or more reads. The tcR package was used for downstream repertoire analysis, and clonotypes were matched between fractions using CDR3 nucleotide sequence together with V segment. VDJmatch was used to annotate antigen specificity against VDJdb, with one amino acid substitution allowed in CDR3.

This receptor was taken from a woman between 18 and 29 years old in good health. Sequencing was done on a sample of PBMCs. The chain is assembled from TRBV20-1 and TRBJ1-3; the D gene lacks a confident call. The CDR3 reads CSAREENTIYF. The DNA reads as follows: TGCAGTGCTAGAGAAGAGAACACCATATATTTT.